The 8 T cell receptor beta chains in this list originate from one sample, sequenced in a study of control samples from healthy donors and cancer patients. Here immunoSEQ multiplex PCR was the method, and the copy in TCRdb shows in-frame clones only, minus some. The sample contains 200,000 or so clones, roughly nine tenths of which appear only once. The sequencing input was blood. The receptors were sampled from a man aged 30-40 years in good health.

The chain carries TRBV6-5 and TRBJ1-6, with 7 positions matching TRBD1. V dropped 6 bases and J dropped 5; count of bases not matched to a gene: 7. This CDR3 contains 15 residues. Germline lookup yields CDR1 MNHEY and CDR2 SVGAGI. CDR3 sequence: CASSTGDWDNSPLHF. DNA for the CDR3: TGTGCCAGCAGCACAGGGGATTGGGATAATTCACCCCTCCACTTT.

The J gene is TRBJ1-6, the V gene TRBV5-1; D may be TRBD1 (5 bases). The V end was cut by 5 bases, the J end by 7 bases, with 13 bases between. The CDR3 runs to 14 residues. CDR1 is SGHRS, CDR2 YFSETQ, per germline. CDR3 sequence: CASSTDGGNSPLHF. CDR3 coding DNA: TGCGCCAGCAGTACCGACGGGGGGAATTCACCCCTCCACTTT.

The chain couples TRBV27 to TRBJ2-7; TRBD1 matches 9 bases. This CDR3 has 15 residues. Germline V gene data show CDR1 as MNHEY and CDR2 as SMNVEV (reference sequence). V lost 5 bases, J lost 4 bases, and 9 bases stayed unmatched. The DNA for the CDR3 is TGTGCCAGCAGTCGAACCGGGACAGGGAATTACGAGCAGTACTTC. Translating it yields CASSRTGTGNYEQYF.

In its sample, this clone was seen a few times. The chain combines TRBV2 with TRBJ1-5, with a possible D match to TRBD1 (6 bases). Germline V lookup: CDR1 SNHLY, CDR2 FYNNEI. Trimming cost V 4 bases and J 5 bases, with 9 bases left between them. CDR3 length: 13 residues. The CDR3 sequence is CASSAGEDQPQHF. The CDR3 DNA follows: TGTGCCAGCAGTGCAGGGGAGGATCAGCCCCAGCATTTT.

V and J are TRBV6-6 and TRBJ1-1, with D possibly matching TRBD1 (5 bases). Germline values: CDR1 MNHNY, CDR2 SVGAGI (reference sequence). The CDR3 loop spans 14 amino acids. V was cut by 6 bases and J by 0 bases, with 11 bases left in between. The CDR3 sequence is CASRTTALNTEAFF. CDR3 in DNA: TGTGCCAGCAGAACGACAGCTCTGAACACTGAAGCTTTCTTT.

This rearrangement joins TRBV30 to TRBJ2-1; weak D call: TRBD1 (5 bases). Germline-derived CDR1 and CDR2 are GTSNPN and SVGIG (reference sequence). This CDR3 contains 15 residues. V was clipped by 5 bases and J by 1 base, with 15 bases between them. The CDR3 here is CAWCPRERSYNEQFF. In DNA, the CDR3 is TGTGCCTGGTGCCCCAGGGAACGATCCTACAATGAGCAGTTCTTC.

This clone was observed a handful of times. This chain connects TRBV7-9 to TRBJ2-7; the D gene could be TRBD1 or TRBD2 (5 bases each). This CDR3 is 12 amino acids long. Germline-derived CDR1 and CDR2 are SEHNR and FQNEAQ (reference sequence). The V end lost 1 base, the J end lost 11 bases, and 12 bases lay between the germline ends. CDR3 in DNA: TGTGCCAGCAGCTTAGACGAGGGGCAGGAGTACTTC. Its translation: CASSLDEGQEYF.

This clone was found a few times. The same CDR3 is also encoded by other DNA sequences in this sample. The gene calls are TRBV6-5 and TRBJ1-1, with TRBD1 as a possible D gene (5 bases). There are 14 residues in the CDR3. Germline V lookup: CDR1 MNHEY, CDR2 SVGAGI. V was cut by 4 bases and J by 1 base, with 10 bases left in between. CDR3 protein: CASSSKTGNTEAFF. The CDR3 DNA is TGTGCCAGCAGTTCTAAAACAGGGAACACTGAAGCTTTCTTT.